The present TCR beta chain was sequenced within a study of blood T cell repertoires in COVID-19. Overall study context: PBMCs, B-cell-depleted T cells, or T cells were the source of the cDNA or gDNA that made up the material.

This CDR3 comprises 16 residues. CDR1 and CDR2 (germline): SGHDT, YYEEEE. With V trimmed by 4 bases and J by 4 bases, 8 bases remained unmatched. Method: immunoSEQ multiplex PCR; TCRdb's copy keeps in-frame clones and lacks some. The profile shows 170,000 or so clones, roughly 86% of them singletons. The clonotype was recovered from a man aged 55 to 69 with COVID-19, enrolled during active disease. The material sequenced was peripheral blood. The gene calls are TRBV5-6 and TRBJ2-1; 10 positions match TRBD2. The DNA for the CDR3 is TGTGCCAGCAGCCGCGGGGGACTAGCGAAGTACAATGAGCAGTTCTTC. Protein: CASSRGGLAKYNEQFF.